This entry concerns a single T cell receptor beta chain. Profiling relied on immunoSEQ multiplex PCR, and the TCRdb table lists in-frame clones only, not all of them. The repertoire includes 550,000 to 700,000 clones, around three quarters of them detected once, and 1.5% to 2% sits in the top ten. This sample was taken from a study of shared clonotypes between healthy human individuals. The V and J ends lost 7 bases and 4 bases respectively, with 20 bases between them. The CDR3 is made up of 15 amino acids. The germline CDR1 and CDR2 sequences are SGHRS and YFSETQ. The clonotype originates from a woman aged 30 to 39 in good health. What was sequenced was memory CD4+ T cells sorted from blood. Documented subset: CD45RA-negative fraction. The chain recombines TRBV5-1 with TRBJ1-1; perhaps TRBD1 as D (5 bases). Written as DNA, the CDR3 is TGCGCCAGCCAAGACCCCAGCGGTAGGGGCACTGAAGCTTTCTTT. Amino acids: CASQDPSGRGTEAFF.